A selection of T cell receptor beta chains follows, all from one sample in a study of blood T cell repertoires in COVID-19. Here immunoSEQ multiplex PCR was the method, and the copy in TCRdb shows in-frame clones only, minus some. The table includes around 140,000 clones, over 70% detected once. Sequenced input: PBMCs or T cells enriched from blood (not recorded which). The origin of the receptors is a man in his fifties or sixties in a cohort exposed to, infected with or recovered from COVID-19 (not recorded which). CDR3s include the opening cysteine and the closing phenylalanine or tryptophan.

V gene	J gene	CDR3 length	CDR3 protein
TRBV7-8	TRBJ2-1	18	CASSFLEGDRDLHNEQFF
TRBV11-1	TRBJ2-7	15	CASSQGTGGWNEQYF
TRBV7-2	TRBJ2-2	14	CASSFLRNTGELFF
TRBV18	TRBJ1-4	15	CASSPKGARNEKLFF
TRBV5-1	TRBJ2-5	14	CASSGTSGQETQYF
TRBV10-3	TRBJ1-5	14	CAISETGSWQPQHF
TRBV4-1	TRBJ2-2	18	CASSLKYSGRGNTGELFF
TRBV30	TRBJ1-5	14	CAWSRDRGNQPQHF
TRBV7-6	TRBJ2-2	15	CASSLGVGVTGELFF
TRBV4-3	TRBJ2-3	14	CASSRSMGAGTQYF
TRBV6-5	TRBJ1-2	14	CASSPPGGKHSYTF
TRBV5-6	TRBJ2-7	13	CASSPQEYHEQYF
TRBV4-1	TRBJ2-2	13	CATGTRDTGELFF
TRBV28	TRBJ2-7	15	CASSLFRDSTYEQYF
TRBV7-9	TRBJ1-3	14	CASSTGRSGNTIYF
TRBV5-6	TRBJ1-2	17	CASSPGTGAILNYGYTF
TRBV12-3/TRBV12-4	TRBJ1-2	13	CASSQNSFYGYTF
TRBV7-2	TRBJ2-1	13	CASSLGVSNEQFF
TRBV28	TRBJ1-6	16	CASSQGQGRLNSPLHF
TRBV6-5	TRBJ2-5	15	CASSYNTGGGETQYF
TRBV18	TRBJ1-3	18	CASSPIGRGVSSGNTIYF
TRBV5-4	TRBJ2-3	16	CASSSAGLAGYNTQYF
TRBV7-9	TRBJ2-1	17	CASSPPSGRASYNEQFF
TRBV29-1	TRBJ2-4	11	CSVGEKNIQYF
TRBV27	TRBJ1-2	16	CASSLRSRGSPLGYTF
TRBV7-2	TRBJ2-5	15	CASSLAGTAKETQYF
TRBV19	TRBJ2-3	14	CASSRGLYRDTQYF
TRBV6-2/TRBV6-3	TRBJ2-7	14	CASTPSESNYEQYF
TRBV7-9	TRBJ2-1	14	CAAAETVGYNEQFF
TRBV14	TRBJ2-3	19	CASSQGAGGRGGRTDTQYF
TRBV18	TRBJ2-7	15	CASSEEGLVGSEQYF
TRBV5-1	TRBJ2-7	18	CASSLGVSGSYLSYEQYF
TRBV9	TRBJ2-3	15	CASSVAWARTDTQYF
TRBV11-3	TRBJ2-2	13	CASSDRNTGELFF
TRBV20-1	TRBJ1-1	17	CSASKARGQTMNTEAFF
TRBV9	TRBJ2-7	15	CASSFSPGTAYEQYF
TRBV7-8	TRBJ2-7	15	CASSETSGTPYEQYF
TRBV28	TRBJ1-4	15	CASSLPDNRVEKLFF
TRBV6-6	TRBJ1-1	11	CAAGKNTEAFF
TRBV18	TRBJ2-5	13	CASSQALQETQYF
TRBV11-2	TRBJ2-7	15	CASSAMGQGAFEQYF
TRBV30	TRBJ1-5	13	CAWSGGGNQPQHF
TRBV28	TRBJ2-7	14	CASSLSGGTYEQYF
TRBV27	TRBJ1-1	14	CASSLRERNTEAFF